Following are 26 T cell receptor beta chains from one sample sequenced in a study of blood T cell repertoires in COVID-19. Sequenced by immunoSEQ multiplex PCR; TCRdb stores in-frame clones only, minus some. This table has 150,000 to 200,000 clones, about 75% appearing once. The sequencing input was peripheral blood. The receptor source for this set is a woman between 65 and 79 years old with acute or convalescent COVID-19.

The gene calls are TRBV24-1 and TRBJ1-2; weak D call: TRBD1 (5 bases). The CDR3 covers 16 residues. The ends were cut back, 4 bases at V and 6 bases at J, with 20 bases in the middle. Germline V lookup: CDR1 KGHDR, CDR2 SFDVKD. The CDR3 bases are TGTGCCACCAGTGACCCCACAGGAGGGCCACTTAATGGCTACACCTTC. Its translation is CATSDPTGGPLNGYTF.

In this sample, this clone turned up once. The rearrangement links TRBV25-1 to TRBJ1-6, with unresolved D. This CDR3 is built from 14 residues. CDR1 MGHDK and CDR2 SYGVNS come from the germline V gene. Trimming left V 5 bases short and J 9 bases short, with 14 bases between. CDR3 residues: CASSPPLSTSPLHF. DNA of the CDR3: TGTGCCAGCAGTCCTCCGCTAAGCACTTCACCCCTCCACTTT.

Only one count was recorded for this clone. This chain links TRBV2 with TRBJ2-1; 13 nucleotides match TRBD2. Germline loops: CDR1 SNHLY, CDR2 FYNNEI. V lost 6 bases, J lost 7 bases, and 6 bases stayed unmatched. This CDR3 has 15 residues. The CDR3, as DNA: TGTGCCAGCAGGGGGACTAGCGGGAATAGAAATGAGCAGTTCTTC. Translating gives CASRGTSGNRNEQFF. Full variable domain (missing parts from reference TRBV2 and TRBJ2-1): EPEVTQTPSHQVTQMGQEVILRCVPISNHLYFYWYRQILGQKVEFLVSFYNNEISEKSEIFDDQFSVERPDGSNFTLKIRSTKLEDSAMYFCASRGTSGNRNEQFFGPGTRLTVL.

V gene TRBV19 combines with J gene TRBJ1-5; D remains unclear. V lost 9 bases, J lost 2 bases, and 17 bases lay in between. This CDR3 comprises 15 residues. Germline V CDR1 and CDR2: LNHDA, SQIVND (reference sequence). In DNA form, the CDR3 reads TGTGCCAGCCGACATCCTACAGCTCGCAATCAGCCCCAGCATTTT. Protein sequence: CASRHPTARNQPQHF.

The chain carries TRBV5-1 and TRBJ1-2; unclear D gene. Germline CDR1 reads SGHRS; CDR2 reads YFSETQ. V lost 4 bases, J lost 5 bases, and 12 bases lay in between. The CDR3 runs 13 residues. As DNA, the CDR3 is TGCGCCAGCAGCCCCCCTTCGGGATATGGCTACACCTTC. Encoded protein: CASSPPSGYGYTF.

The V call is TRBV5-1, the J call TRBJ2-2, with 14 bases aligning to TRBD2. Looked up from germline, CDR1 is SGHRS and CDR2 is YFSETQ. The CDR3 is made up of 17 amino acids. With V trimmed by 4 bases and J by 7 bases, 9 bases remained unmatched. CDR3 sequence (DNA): TGCGCCAGCAGCCGGGGACTAGCGGGAGATTTCGGCGGGGAGCTGTTTTTT. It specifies CASSRGLAGDFGGELFF.

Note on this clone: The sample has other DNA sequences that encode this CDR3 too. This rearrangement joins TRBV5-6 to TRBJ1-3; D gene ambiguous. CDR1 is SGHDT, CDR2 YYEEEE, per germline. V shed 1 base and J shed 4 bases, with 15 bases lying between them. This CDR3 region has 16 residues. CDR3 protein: CASSLFEGSSGNTIYF. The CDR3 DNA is TGTGCCAGCAGCTTGTTTGAGGGTTCTTCGGGAAACACCATATATTTT.

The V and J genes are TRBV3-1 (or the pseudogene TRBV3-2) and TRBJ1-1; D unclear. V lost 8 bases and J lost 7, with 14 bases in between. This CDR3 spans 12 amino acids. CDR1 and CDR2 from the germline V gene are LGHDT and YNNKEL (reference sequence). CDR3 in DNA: TGTGCCAGCTTTGGGGAAGCGGGTGAAGCTTTCTTT. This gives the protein CASFGEAGEAFF.

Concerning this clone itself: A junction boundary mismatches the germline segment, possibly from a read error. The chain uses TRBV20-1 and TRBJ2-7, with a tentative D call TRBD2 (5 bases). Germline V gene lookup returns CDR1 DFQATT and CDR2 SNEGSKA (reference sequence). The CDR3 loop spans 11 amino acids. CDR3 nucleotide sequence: TGCAGTACTAGTTATCCCTACGAGCAGTACTTC. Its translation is CSTSYPYEQYF.

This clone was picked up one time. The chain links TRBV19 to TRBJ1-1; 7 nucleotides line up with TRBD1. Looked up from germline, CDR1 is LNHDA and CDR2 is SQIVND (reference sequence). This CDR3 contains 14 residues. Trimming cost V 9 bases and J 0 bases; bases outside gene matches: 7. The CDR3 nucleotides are TGTGCCAGCAGGGGGGTTGGACTGAACACTGAAGCTTTCTTT. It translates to CASRGVGLNTEAFF.

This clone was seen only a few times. DNA of the CDR3: TGTGCCACCAATACCGGCGGCAGGGTCGGCAATCAGCCCCAGCATTTT. Its translation: CATNTGGRVGNQPQHF. The chain has TRBV19 and TRBJ1-5, with D possibly being TRBD1 (5 bases). The CDR3 runs 16 residues. Germline CDR1 and CDR2: LNHDA and SQIVND (reference sequence). Between the trimmed V and J ends, which lost 10 bases and 2 bases, there was a span of 21 bases.

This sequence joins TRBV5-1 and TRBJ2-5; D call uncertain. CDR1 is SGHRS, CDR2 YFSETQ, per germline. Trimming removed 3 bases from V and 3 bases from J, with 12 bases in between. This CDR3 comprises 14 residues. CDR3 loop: CASSSGWLEETQYF. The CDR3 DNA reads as TGCGCCAGCAGCTCCGGGTGGCTAGAAGAGACCCAGTACTTC.

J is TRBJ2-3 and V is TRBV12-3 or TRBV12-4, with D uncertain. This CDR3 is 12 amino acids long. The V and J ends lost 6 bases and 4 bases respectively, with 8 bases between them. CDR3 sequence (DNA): TGTGCCAGCAGCTACTCCCCAGATACGCAGTATTTT. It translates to CASSYSPDTQYF.

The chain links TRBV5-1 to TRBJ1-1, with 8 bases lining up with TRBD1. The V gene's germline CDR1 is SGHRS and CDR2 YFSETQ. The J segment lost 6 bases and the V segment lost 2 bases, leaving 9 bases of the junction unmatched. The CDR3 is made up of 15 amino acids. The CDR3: CASSFSQGARAEAFF. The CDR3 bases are TGCGCCAGCAGCTTCAGTCAGGGGGCCAGGGCTGAAGCTTTCTTT.

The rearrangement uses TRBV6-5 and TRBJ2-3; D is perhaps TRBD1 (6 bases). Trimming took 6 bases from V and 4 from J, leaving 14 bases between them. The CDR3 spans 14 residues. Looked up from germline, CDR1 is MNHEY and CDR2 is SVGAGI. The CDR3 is CASSRSQGSDTQYF. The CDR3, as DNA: TGTGCCAGCAGCAGGTCGCAGGGGTCAGATACGCAGTATTTT.

DNA for the CDR3: TGCGCCAGCAGTGAGTCCAGCGGGGGCGAGGAGACCCAGTACTTC. Its protein product is CASSESSGGEETQYF. The V and J genes are TRBV10-2 and TRBJ2-5; 8 bases map to TRBD2. The V and J ends lost 0 bases and 5 bases, in that order; junction bases with no gene match: 5. This CDR3 has 15 residues. Germline values: CDR1 WSHSY, CDR2 SAAADI.

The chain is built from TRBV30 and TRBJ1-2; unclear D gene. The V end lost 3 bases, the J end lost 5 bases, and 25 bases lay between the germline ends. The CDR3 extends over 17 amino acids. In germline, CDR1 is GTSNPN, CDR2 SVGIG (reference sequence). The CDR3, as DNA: TGTGCCTGGAGCCACTACCCACCCGAAACCCGGAAATATGGCTACACCTTC. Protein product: CAWSHYPPETRKYGYTF.

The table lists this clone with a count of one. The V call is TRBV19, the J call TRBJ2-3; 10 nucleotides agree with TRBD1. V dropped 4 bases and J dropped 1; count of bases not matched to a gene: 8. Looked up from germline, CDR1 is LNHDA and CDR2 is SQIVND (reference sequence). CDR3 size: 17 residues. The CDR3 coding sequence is TGTGCCAGTAGTAAAACCTCCGGGACAGGGGGCACAGATACGCAGTATTTT. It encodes CASSKTSGTGGTDTQYF.

The CDR3 sequence: CASSHLAGSTDTQYF. The DNA of the CDR3 is TGTGCCAGCAGCCACCTAGCGGGAAGCACAGATACGCAGTATTTT. This chain links TRBV7-3 with TRBJ2-3; TRBD2 matches at 9 bases. The ends lost 5 bases at V and 0 bases at J; junction bases unmatched: 3. CDR1 and CDR2 (germline): SGHTA, FQGTGA. This CDR3 contains 15 residues.

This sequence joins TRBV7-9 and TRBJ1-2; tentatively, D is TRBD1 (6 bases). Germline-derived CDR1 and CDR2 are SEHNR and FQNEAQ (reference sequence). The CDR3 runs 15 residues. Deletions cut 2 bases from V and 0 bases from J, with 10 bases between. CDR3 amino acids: CASSLLQGANYGYTF. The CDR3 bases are TGTGCCAGCAGCTTACTACAGGGAGCTAACTATGGCTACACCTTC.

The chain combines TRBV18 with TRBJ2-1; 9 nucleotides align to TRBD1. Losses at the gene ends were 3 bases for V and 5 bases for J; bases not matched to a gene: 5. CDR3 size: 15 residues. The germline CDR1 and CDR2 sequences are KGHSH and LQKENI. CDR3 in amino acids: CASSPRTGADNEQFF. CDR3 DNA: TGTGCCAGCTCACCGAGGACAGGGGCTGACAATGAGCAGTTCTTC.

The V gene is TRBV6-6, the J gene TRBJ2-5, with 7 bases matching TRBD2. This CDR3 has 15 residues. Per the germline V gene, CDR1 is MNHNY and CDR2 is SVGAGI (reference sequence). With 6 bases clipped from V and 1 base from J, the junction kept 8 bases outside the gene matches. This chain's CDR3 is CASRPTGGVQETQYF. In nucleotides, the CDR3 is TGTGCCAGCAGACCAACGGGGGGAGTCCAAGAGACCCAGTACTTC.

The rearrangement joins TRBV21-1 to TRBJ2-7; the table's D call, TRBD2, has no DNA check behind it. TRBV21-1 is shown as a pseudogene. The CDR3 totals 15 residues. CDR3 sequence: CASSGSSGRSYEQYF. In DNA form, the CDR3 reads TGTGCCAGCAGCGGATCTAGCGGGAGGTCGTACGAGCAGTACTTC.

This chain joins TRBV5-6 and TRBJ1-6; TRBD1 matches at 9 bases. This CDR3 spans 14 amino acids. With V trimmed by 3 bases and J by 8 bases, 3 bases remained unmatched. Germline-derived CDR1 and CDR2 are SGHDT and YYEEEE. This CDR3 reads CASSSRDRDSPLHF. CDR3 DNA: TGTGCCAGCAGCTCCCGGGACAGGGATTCACCCCTCCACTTT.

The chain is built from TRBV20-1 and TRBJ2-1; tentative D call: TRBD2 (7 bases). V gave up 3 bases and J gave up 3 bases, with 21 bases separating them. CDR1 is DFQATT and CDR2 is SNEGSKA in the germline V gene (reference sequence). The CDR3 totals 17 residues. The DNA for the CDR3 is TGCAGTGCTAGTAGAAGGGGGGGAGCGATTAACTACAATGAGCAGTTCTTC. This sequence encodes CSASRRGGAINYNEQFF.

The CDR3 DNA is TGTGCCAGCAGCTCGACAGGGAATGGGGGCACAGATACGCAGTATTTT. As protein: CASSSTGNGGTDTQYF. V usage is TRBV7-2 and J usage is TRBJ2-3; 7 nucleotides align to TRBD1. There are 16 residues in the CDR3. Germline V gives CDR1 SGHTA, CDR2 FQGNSA. Trimming removed 4 bases from V and 1 base from J; junction bases left unmatched: 8.